This T cell receptor (beta chain) appears in the sequencing data of a study of blood T cells in healthy people across ages. Next came a second PCR, run for about 7 to 12 cycles, which used a sample-barcoded 5' primer along with a J-beta primer mix. TCRdb redid the calling of the 5' RACE reads with MiXCR, one entry per CDR3 protein. Counted here are some 1.6 million distinct CDR3 sequences, approximately 32% occurring once; the ten biggest clones make up roughly 10%. Germline assignment: CDR1 MRHNA and CDR2 SNTAGT. CDR3 length: 16 amino acids. J gave up 4 bases and V 2 bases, and 4 bases lay outside the gene matches.

The sequence was collected from a young woman in good health. Sequenced: blood. The chain has TRBV6-4 and TRBJ2-2, with 10 bases matching TRBD2. CDR3 loop: CASSDRLAGVTGELFF. In DNA form, the CDR3 reads TGTGCCAGCAGTGACAGGCTAGCGGGAGTCACCGGGGAGCTGTTTTTT.